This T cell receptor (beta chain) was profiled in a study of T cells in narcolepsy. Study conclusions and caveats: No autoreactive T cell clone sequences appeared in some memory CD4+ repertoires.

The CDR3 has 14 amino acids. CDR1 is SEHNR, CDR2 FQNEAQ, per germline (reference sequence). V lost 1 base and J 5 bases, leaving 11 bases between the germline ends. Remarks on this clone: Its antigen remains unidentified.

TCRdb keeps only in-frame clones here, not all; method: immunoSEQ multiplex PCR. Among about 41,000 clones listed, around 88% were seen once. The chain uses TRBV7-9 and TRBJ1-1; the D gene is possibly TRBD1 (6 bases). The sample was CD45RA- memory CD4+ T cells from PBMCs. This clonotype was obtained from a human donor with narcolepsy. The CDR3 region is CASSLEGGLTEAFF. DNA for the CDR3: TGTGCCAGCAGCTTAGAAGGGGGGTTAACTGAAGCTTTCTTT.